Shown below are 32 T cell receptor beta chains from a single sample sequenced in a study of cytomegalovirus exposure and HLA in healthy donors. The PCR used 60 Vbeta and 13 Jbeta primers. TCRdb keeps only in-frame clones here, not all; method: immunoSEQ multiplex PCR. The sample gives some 110,000 clones, 79% of which show up once; approximately 4% is in the top ten. Material: PBMCs. All receptors derive from a man aged 25 to 45 in good health and CMV-seropositive.

CDR3 DNA sequence: TGTGCGAAACCCCAAGGGGGATTCTATGGCTACACCTTC. It is translated as CAKPQGGFYGYTF. J is TRBJ1-2 and V is TRBV30; a possible D gene is TRBD1 (6 bases). This CDR3 comprises 13 residues. From germline, CDR1 is GTSNPN and CDR2 SVGIG (reference sequence).

V gene TRBV19 combines with J gene TRBJ1-5; TRBD1 is a possible D gene (6 bases). The germline CDR1 and CDR2 sequences are LNHDA and SQIVND (reference sequence). Deletions cut 9 bases from V and 5 bases from J, with 17 bases between. The CDR3 runs to 14 residues. The CDR3 nucleotides read TGTGCCAGCCGCCCGCTAGAGGGGGATCAGCCCCAGCATTTT. Translation gives CASRPLEGDQPQHF.

The chain joins TRBV6-5 to TRBJ2-7; the match to TRBD1 covers 7 bases. The trim removed 2 bases at V and 6 bases at J, leaving 13 bases unmatched. The CDR3 covers 16 residues. CDR1 and CDR2 (germline): MNHEY, SVGAGI. This chain's CDR3 is CASSYVSGQKEREQYF. In nucleotides, the CDR3 is TGTGCCAGCAGTTACGTATCGGGACAGAAAGAACGCGAGCAGTACTTC.

The V gene is TRBV5-8, the J gene TRBJ2-7, with a weak D call TRBD2 (6 bases). Germline V gene lookup returns CDR1 SGHTS and CDR2 YDEGEE. This CDR3 spans 15 amino acids. CDR3 protein: CATPAFGTSILEQYF. CDR3 DNA: TGTGCAACACCAGCGTTTGGAACTAGCATACTCGAGCAGTACTTC.

The V and J genes are TRBV19 and TRBJ2-3; D remains unclear. This CDR3 region has 13 residues. Germline V CDR1 and CDR2: LNHDA, SQIVND (reference sequence). V lost 3 bases, J lost 6 bases, and 10 bases lay in between. CDR3 DNA sequence: TGTGCCAGTAGTATTTCTGTGAGTGATACGCAGTATTTT. Translation gives CASSISVSDTQYF.

Notes on this clone: One end of the junction does not line up with germline, which may come from a read error. The rearrangement joins TRBV9 to TRBJ1-2, with D uncertain. Per germline, CDR1 SGDLS and CDR2 YYNGEE. CDR3 length equals 15 residues. The CDR3 DNA reads TGTGCCAGCAGCCCCTTTGGAAATCCAAACTATGGCTACTCCTTC. Protein sequence: CASSPFGNPNYGYSF.

The chain carries TRBV21-1 and TRBJ2-7; the table assigns TRBD2, which was not confirmed against the DNA. TRBV21-1 is reported as a pseudogene. This CDR3 spans 14 amino acids. The CDR3 DNA reads TGTGCCAGCAGCAAAGAGGAGAATAGCATTGAGCAGTACTTC. Protein sequence: CASSKEENSIEQYF.

The J gene is TRBJ2-5, the V gene TRBV7-2, with 8 positions matching TRBD1. This CDR3 is 12 amino acids long. After removal of 4 bases from V and 5 bases from J, the junction contained 0 bases not matched to a gene. The germline gives CDR1 SGHTA, CDR2 FQGNSA. The CDR3 loop reads CASSYRGETQYF. The CDR3 nucleotides read TGTGCCAGCAGCTACAGGGGGGAGACCCAGTACTTC.

The chain recombines TRBV19 with TRBJ1-1; D unresolved. V shed 7 bases and J shed 7 bases, with 16 bases lying between them. In germline, CDR1 is LNHDA, CDR2 SQIVND (reference sequence). CDR3 length: 13 residues. CDR3 sequence reads: CASKARSRIEAFF. The CDR3 DNA reads TGTGCCAGTAAGGCTAGATCGAGGATTGAAGCTTTCTTT.

The chain employs TRBV10-3 and TRBJ1-1; D remains ambiguous. V lost 3 bases and J lost 5, with 13 bases in between. The CDR3 has 14 amino acids. From germline, CDR1 is ENHRY and CDR2 SYGVKD. The CDR3 coding sequence is TGTGCCATCAGTGAACTAGTCCCGCAAACTGAAGCTTTCTTT. Residues: CAISELVPQTEAFF.

As DNA, the CDR3 is TGTGCCAGTAGTCAAGGGGGGGGCATCGGCAATCAGCCCCAGCATTTT. Its protein product is CASSQGGGIGNQPQHF. The J gene is TRBJ1-5, the V gene TRBV19; a possible D gene is TRBD1 (6 bases). Deletions cut 5 bases from V and 2 bases from J, with 16 bases between. The CDR3 has 16 residues. Germline loops: CDR1 LNHDA, CDR2 SQIVND (reference sequence).

The chain links TRBV27 to TRBJ1-2, with 10 bases lining up with TRBD1. Germline trimming cut 6 bases from V and 0 bases from J; bases unmatched to any gene: 10. This CDR3 region has 17 residues. Germline CDR1 is MNHEY and CDR2 is SMNVEV (reference sequence). In DNA, the CDR3 is TGTGCCAGCAGCCGACCGGGACAGGGGTTTTCTAACTATGGCTACACCTTC. Translation: CASSRPGQGFSNYGYTF.

The chain couples TRBV27 to TRBJ1-1; a possible D gene is TRBD1 (5 bases). The ends were cut back, 6 bases at V and 0 bases at J, with 11 bases in the middle. CDR3 length: 14 residues. Germline-derived CDR1 and CDR2 are MNHEY and SMNVEV (reference sequence). As DNA, the CDR3 is TGTGCCAGCAGCCAGGGATTCCTGAACACTGAAGCTTTCTTT. This translates into CASSQGFLNTEAFF.

This clone is a singleton in its sample. This chain connects TRBV18 to TRBJ1-5, with unresolved D. This CDR3 has 13 amino acids. Germline CDR1 and CDR2: KGHSH and LQKENI. V lost 6 bases, J lost 3 bases, and 9 bases lay in between. CDR3 region: CASSVGYNQPQHF. The CDR3 nucleotides are TGTGCCAGCTCCGTCGGGTACAATCAGCCCCAGCATTTT. The full variable domain, with the rest looked up from reference TRBV18 and TRBJ1-5, is NAGVMQNPRHLVRRRGQEARLRCSPMKGHSHVYWYRQLPEEGLKFMVYLQKENIIDESGMPKERFSAEFPKEGPSILRIQQVVRGDSAAYFCASSVGYNQPQHFGDGTRLSIL.

This clone was observed once. The V and J genes are TRBV11-3 and TRBJ1-1; D is possibly TRBD1 (5 bases). There are 15 residues in the CDR3. V was clipped by 7 bases and J by 0 bases, with 15 bases between them. Germline V gene data show CDR1 as SGHNT and CDR2 as YENEEA. Here the CDR3 reads CASIGGSHMNTEAFF. DNA for the CDR3: TGTGCCAGCATTGGGGGGTCCCACATGAACACTGAAGCTTTCTTT.

The chain combines TRBV5-4 with TRBJ1-2, with 8 bases aligning to TRBD1. The length of the CDR3 is 13 residues. Looked up from germline, CDR1 is SGHNT and CDR2 is YYREEE (reference sequence). The J segment lost 4 bases and the V segment lost 4 bases, leaving 3 bases of the junction unmatched. CDR3 loop: CASSQGQAYGYTF. CDR3 DNA sequence: TGTGCCAGCAGCCAGGGACAGGCCTATGGCTACACCTTC.

V usage is TRBV29-1 and J usage is TRBJ1-1; D is ambiguous. The CDR3 covers 14 residues. Germline V gene data show CDR1 as SQVTM and CDR2 as ANQGSEA. Between the trimmed V and J ends, which lost 4 bases and 0 bases, there was a span of 12 bases. The DNA of the CDR3 is TGCAGCGTTGGACGGGTGGTAATGAACACTGAAGCTTTCTTT. Translated: CSVGRVVMNTEAFF.

This chain connects TRBV27 to TRBJ1-5, with D maybe TRBD1 (6 bases). In germline, CDR1 is MNHEY, CDR2 SMNVEV (reference sequence). The CDR3 is 11 amino acids. V lost 8 bases and J 13 bases, leaving 15 bases between the germline ends. The CDR3 nucleotides are TGTGCCAGCGGAACAGGGTTTTCACAGCATTTT. Translating it yields CASGTGFSQHF.

The chain links TRBV30 to TRBJ2-7; TRBD1 matches at 9 bases. This CDR3 has 19 residues. Germline loops: CDR1 GTSNPN, CDR2 SVGIG (reference sequence). Unmatched junction bases numbered 22, after V lost 5 bases and J lost 2 bases. DNA for the CDR3: TGTGCCTGGTCGAAACCGGGACAGGGACCTTATATAACGACCTACGAGCAGTACTTC. It encodes CAWSKPGQGPYITTYEQYF.

V is TRBV19 and J is TRBJ1-2, with 9 bases fitting TRBD1. Germline assignment: CDR1 LNHDA and CDR2 SQIVND (reference sequence). V gave up 3 bases and J gave up 0 bases; unmatched junction bases: 5. The CDR3 loop spans 16 amino acids. The DNA of the CDR3 is TGTGCCAGTAGTATGGGGACAGGGTCCTCTAACTATGGCTACACCTTC. This codes for CASSMGTGSSNYGYTF.

This clone was seen more than once but under ten times. Sequence at one end of the junction differs from germline and may be a read error. The genes are TRBV7-9 and TRBJ2-7; 9 positions agree with TRBD1. The CDR3 totals 15 residues. The germline gives CDR1 SEHNR, CDR2 FQNEAQ (reference sequence). CDR3 DNA sequence: TGTTCCAGCAGCGAGCGTGGGACAGGGCAACACGAGCAGTACTTC. Translating gives CSSSERGTGQHEQYF.

This clone was seen once. The chain carries TRBV7-2 and TRBJ2-7, with 13 bases fitting TRBD2. Germline assignment: CDR1 SGHTA and CDR2 FQGNSA. J lost 7 bases, V lost 4 bases, and 4 bases had no gene match. The CDR3 extends over 14 amino acids. This CDR3 reads CASSSTSGRWEQYF. Here the CDR3 DNA reads TGTGCCAGCAGCTCGACTAGCGGGAGGTGGGAGCAGTACTTC.

This clone turned up a few times. Sequence at one end of the junction differs from germline and may be a read error. The V gene is TRBV7-9, the J gene TRBJ1-2; TRBD1 is a possible D gene (5 bases). Looked up from germline, CDR1 is SEHNR and CDR2 is FQNEAQ (reference sequence). CDR3 length: 15 amino acids. The CDR3 loop reads CSSSLVGRGPPGYTF. CDR3 coding DNA: TGTTCCAGCAGCTTAGTCGGGAGGGGTCCTCCAGGCTACACCTTC.

The chain uses TRBV7-3 and TRBJ2-3; no firm D call. In germline, CDR1 is SGHTA, CDR2 FQGTGA. V lost 4 bases to trimming and J lost 2 bases, with 13 bases between them. This CDR3 is 15 amino acids long. CDR3 region: CASSSNGGHTDTQYF. As DNA, the CDR3 is TGTGCCAGCAGCTCGAATGGCGGCCACACAGATACGCAGTATTTT.

The table lists this clone with a few counts. The rearrangement links TRBV11-3 to TRBJ2-1; no definite D call. This CDR3 contains 15 residues. Trimming removed 5 bases from V and 0 bases from J, with 11 bases in between. Germline V gene data show CDR1 as SGHNT and CDR2 as YENEEA. The chain's CDR3 is CASSRSESSYNEQFF. CDR3 in DNA: TGTGCCAGCAGCCGAAGCGAGAGCTCCTACAATGAGCAGTTCTTC. The complete variable domain, with remaining parts taken from reference TRBV11-3 and TRBJ2-1, reads EAGVVQSPRYKIIEKKQPVAFWCNPISGHNTLYWYLQNLGQGPELLIRYENEEAVDDSQLPKDRFSAERLKGVDSTLKIQPAELGDSAVYLCASSRSESSYNEQFFGPGTRLTVL.

On this clone itself: Other DNA sequences within the sample encode an identical CDR3. The V gene is TRBV19, the J gene TRBJ2-7, with 9 bases matching TRBD1. Losses at the gene ends were 5 bases for V and 4 bases for J; bases not matched to a gene: 0. Germline CDR1 is LNHDA and CDR2 is SQIVND (reference sequence). The CDR3 has 12 residues. CDR3 in amino acids: CASSDRGYEQYF. DNA of the CDR3: TGTGCCAGTAGTGACAGGGGGTACGAGCAGTACTTC.

DNA of the CDR3: TGTGCCAGCAGTTTAGCGGGCGTGAGAAACCATTACGAGCAGTACTTC. It encodes CASSLAGVRNHYEQYF. J is TRBJ2-7 and V is TRBV25-1; 7 bases align to TRBD2. Losses at the gene ends were 5 bases for V and 4 bases for J; bases not matched to a gene: 14. This CDR3 contains 16 residues. CDR1 and CDR2 (germline): MGHDK, SYGVNS.

The rearrangement uses TRBV29-1 and TRBJ1-1, with D tentatively TRBD1 (6 bases). Germline V gene data show CDR1 as SQVTM and CDR2 as ANQGSEA. The germline V and J ends were trimmed by 5 bases and 5 bases, with 12 bases remaining between them. There are 12 residues in the CDR3. The CDR3 here is CSVSFRGTEAFF. CDR3 DNA: TGCAGCGTTTCATTCAGGGGAACTGAAGCTTTCTTT.

The CDR3 loop is CASSPPGQGVNEQYF. The CDR3 nucleotides are TGTGCCAGCTCACCACCGGGCCAGGGGGTTAACGAGCAGTACTTC. This chain links TRBV18 with TRBJ2-7; 7 nucleotides align to TRBD1. Germline CDR1 reads KGHSH; CDR2 reads LQKENI. V was pared by 0 bases and J by 5 bases, with 7 bases of the junction left unmatched. The CDR3 extends over 15 amino acids.

This clone was observed a handful of times. This chain connects TRBV10-1 to TRBJ2-7; D possibly corresponds to TRBD1 (6 bases). Germline CDR1 WNHNN, CDR2 SYGVQD (reference sequence). Trimming removed 5 bases from V and 5 bases from J, with 16 bases in between. The CDR3 contains 14 residues. The CDR3 DNA reads as TGCGCCAGCAGTCGCCTGGGACACGGCCACGAGCAGTACTTC. Translated: CASSRLGHGHEQYF.

The chain is built from TRBV19 and TRBJ2-1; no definite D call. Trimming stripped 1 base from V and 2 bases from J, with 15 bases between. This CDR3 is built from 17 residues. Germline V gene sequence: CDR1 LNHDA, CDR2 SQIVND (reference sequence). CDR3 sequence reads: CASSIGFGSRAYNEQFF. The CDR3 coding sequence is TGTGCCAGTAGTATAGGTTTCGGGTCTCGAGCCTACAATGAGCAGTTCTTC.

The CDR3 nucleotides are TGTGCCAGCAGCCCCTCTGGTGGGCAGGGGGTAGACTATGGCTACACCTTC. Protein product: CASSPSGGQGVDYGYTF. The chain employs TRBV9 and TRBJ1-2; the match to TRBD1 covers 7 bases. V lost 4 bases to trimming and J lost 3 bases; unmatched junction nucleotides: 15. Germline V gene data show CDR1 as SGDLS and CDR2 as YYNGEE. The CDR3 loop spans 17 amino acids.